This T cell receptor (beta chain) appears in the sequencing data of a study of control samples from healthy donors and cancer patients (TCRdb year 2020). Concerning this clone itself: The antigen this receptor binds is unknown. There are no base qualities to consult, and no much larger clone falls within one base.

The CDR3 has 16 amino acids, counting the end cysteine and phenylalanine. Just CDR3 DNA is preserved here, 48 bases in frame from base 1. The V and J ends are trimmed by 5 bases and 6 bases, leaving 22 bases between them. Taken from the germline V gene (reference sequence), the CDR1 and CDR2 loops are MNHEY and SMNVEV. Library creation used the immunoSEQ multiplex PCR assay. TCRdb provides this immuneACCESS table in a form limited to in-frame rearrangements. Some clones are lacking; in checked studies, under half of them reflect an unresolved V gene, and why the rest are absent is not known. Here the sample has about 140,000 clones; around 90% occur a single time. The ten largest clones represent approximately 6.8% of the sample.

Sequenced input: blood. The receptor chain draws on TRBV27 and TRBJ1-1; confidence is insufficient to name the D gene. The receptor was derived from a man aged 18-30 years in good health. The CDR3 region reads CASSPLAALGYAEAFF. DNA sequence: TGTGCCAGCAGTCCCTTGGCGGCATTAGGGTACGCTGAAGCTTTCTTT.